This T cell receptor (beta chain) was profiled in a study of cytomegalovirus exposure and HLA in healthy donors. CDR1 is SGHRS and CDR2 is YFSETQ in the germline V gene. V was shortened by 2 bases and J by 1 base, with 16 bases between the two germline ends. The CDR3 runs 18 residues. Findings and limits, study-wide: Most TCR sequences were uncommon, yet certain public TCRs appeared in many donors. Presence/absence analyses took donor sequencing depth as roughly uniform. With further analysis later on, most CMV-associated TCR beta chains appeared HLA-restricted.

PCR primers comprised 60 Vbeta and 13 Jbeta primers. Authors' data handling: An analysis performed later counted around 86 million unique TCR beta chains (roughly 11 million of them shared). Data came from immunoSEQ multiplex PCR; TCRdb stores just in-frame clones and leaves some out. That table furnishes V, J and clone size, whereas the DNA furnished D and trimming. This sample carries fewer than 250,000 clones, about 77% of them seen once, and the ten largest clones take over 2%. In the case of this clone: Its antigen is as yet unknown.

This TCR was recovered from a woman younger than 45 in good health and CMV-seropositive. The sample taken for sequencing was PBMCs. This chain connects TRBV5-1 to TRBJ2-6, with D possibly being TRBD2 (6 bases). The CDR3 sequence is CASSLSGGIISGANVLTF. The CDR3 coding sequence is TGCGCCAGCAGCTTATCCGGGGGTATTATTTCTGGGGCCAACGTCCTGACTTTC. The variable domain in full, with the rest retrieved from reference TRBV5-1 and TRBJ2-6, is KAGVTQTPRYLIKTRGQQVTLSCSPISGHRSVSWYQQTPGQGLQFLFEYFSETQRNKGNFPGRFSGRQFSNSRSEMNVSTLELGDSALYLCASSLSGGIISGANVLTFGAGSRLTVL.